This TCR beta chain was captured in a study of T cells in Graves' hyperthyroidism and ophthalmopathy. The CDR3 regions of TCR beta were amplified from RNA transcripts. The HTBI primer set served for first-round RT-PCR of the TCR CDR3. TCRdb passed the multiplex PCR reads through MiXCR, listing each CDR3 protein once. The data show a few hundred thousand distinct CDR3 sequences, with just over 45% seen just once and roughly 19% held by the top ten. The ends were cut back, 8 bases at V and 0 bases at J, with 14 bases in the middle. The germline CDR1 and CDR2 sequences are SNHLY and FYNNEI. The CDR3 is 15 residues long. This clonotype was detected a few times.

The sequenced sample consisted of peripheral blood or thyroid tissue (not recorded which). This clonotype was sampled from an adult woman with Graves' disease, either hyperthyroidism or ophthalmopathy (not recorded which). V and J are TRBV2 and TRBJ1-3, with D possibly being TRBD1 (5 bases). The CDR3 nucleotides are TGTGCCAGCCTCTCGGGGGTGGTCTCTGGAAACACCATATATTTT. As protein: CASLSGVVSGNTIYF.